Listed below are T cell receptor beta chains from one sample, sequenced in a study of T cells in Graves' hyperthyroidism and ophthalmopathy. TCRdb re-called the multiplex PCR reads through MiXCR, storing one row per CDR3 protein. The repertoire has some 560,000 distinct CDR3 sequences, around 14% of them found once; the top ten carry roughly 6.6%. Sequencing was carried out using blood. The receptors originated from a woman aged 25-40 years with Graves' hyperthyroidism. The conserved cysteine and the conserved F or W are not part of the CDR3 here. D genes are given only for firm matches.

V | length | D | CDR3
TRBV9 | 16 | - | ASTLRQIPFVLHQPQH
TRBV6-1 | 15 | TRBD1 | ASSPWQGGAGNTEAF
TRBV20-1 | 9 | - | SYQRADTQY
TRBV7-9 | 18 | TRBD2 | ASSLIIPRSLAGVTETQY
TRBV7-9 | 12 | TRBD2 | ASGTSGGPNEQF
TRBV7-3 | 13 | - | ASSPSGSGYNEQF
TRBV11-2 | 12 | - | ASSLFGGTYEQY
TRBV5-6 | 16 | - | ASSLFTGQTATNEKLF
TRBV4-3 | 16 | TRBD2 | ASSQVTSGRIVAGELF
TRBV10-1 | 13 | - | ASSELLEAGDTQY
TRBV12-3/TRBV12-4 | 11 | - | ASRVDYTGELF
TRBV29-1 | 11 | - | SVMTLSSYEQY
TRBV20-1 | 17 | - | SARDTGPRAGVGSYEQY
TRBV24-1 | 11 | - | ATSDSDYNEQF
TRBV30 | 14 | - | AWSGGGLARIYEQY
TRBV20-1 | 16 | TRBD2 | SARDRLTSGRSTDTQY
TRBV20-1 | 15 | TRBD2 | SARDITAGGVTDTQY
TRBV20-1 | 13 | TRBD2 | SATGLAGGPYEQY
TRBV18 | 10 | - | ASSMGKDTQY
TRBV12-3/TRBV12-4 | 9 | - | ASTPNTEAF
TRBV11-2 | 13 | TRBD2 | ASSSISGRYYEQF
TRBV28 | 16 | - | ASRSLVTALNMNTEAF
TRBV28 | 10 | - | ASSSQPVEAF
TRBV11-2 | 11 | - | ASSGPGQETQY
TRBV6-1 | 13 | - | ASSEVSASSYEQY
TRBV18 | 13 | TRBD1 | ASSPRTGGGNEQF
TRBV2 | 14 | - | ASSEDTGLNTGELF
TRBV5-1 | 11 | - | ASSLDPEETQY